Shown below are 20 T cell receptor beta chains from a single sample sequenced in a study of a mutant IDH1 vaccine in newly diagnosed glioma. These receptors' targets are unknown. As to time point: week 47, end of study. Topical imiquimod was applied with each vaccine dose, which held 300 ug of mutant IDH1 20-mer peptide. The table came from immunoSEQ multiplex PCR; TCRdb's copy has only in-frame clones and leaves some out. The table records 90,000 to 100,000 clones, 85% to 90% of them present only once. The sample here was PBMCs, taken from a glioma patient whose treatment included an IDH1 peptide vaccine. All receptors derive from a woman in her forties or fifties with glioma.

V gene TRBV9 combines with J gene TRBJ2-2; no firm D call. Germline V gives CDR1 SGDLS, CDR2 YYNGEE. The V gene lost 4 bases and the J gene lost 6 bases, with 16 bases spanning the gap. There are 15 residues in the CDR3. In DNA form, the CDR3 reads TGTGCCAGCAGCCCCCCAACCCTTCTGTCCGGGGAGCTGTTTTTT. This encodes CASSPPTLLSGELFF.

This chain joins TRBV6-5 and TRBJ1-2; D is uncertain. The CDR3 covers 15 residues. Trimming cost V 6 bases and J 4 bases, with 18 bases left between them. Germline CDR1 is MNHEY and CDR2 is SVGAGI. The CDR3 loop reads CASRTFAQRGYGYTF. The CDR3 coding sequence is TGTGCCAGCAGAACCTTCGCTCAGAGAGGCTATGGCTACACCTTC.

The chain combines TRBV10-3 with TRBJ2-7; D is perhaps TRBD1 (5 bases). Trimming removed 5 bases from V and 5 bases from J, with 10 bases in between. The germline CDR1 and CDR2 sequences are ENHRY and SYGVKD. CDR3 size: 12 residues. CDR3 DNA sequence: TGTGCCATCAGTCAAGGCAGGGACGAGCAGTACTTC. Translating gives CAISQGRDEQYF.

This clone has more than one count but fewer than ten. The rearrangement joins TRBV7-9 to TRBJ1-3, with D uncertain. Trimming left V 8 bases short and J 5 bases short, with 7 bases between. Germline-derived CDR1 and CDR2 are SEHNR and FQNEAQ (reference sequence). The CDR3 loop spans 11 amino acids. This chain's CDR3 is CASEKRNTIYF. The CDR3 DNA reads TGTGCCAGCGAGAAGAGAAACACCATATATTTT.

The rearrangement links TRBV7-6 to TRBJ2-1; TRBD2 aligns across 13 bases. J lost 4 bases, V lost 5 bases, and 5 bases had no gene match. Germline CDR1 and CDR2: SGHVS and FNYEAQ. The length of the CDR3 is 16 residues. The CDR3, as DNA: TGTGCCAGCAGCGGAAGACTAGCGGGAGGTTACAATGAGCAGTTCTTC. This translates into CASSGRLAGGYNEQFF.

This sequence joins TRBV5-6 and TRBJ1-2; D possibly corresponds to TRBD1 (5 bases). The CDR3 sequence is 13 residues long. Trimming cost V 4 bases and J 3 bases, with 10 bases left between them. Germline CDR1 reads SGHDT; CDR2 reads YYEEEE. The CDR3 reads CASSDTRDYGYTF. In nucleotides, the CDR3 is TGTGCCAGCAGCGACACCAGGGACTATGGCTACACCTTC.

The J gene is TRBJ1-3, the V gene TRBV6-5; no reliable D call. Trimming left V 3 bases short and J 2 bases short, with 11 bases between. The CDR3 spans 15 residues. Germline CDR1 and CDR2: MNHEY and SVGAGI. The DNA of the CDR3 is TGTGCCAGCAGTTATGAACAGACAACTGGAAACACCATATATTTT. Translated: CASSYEQTTGNTIYF.

The sample holds a few counts of this clone. J is TRBJ1-2 and V is TRBV28; a possible D gene is TRBD1 (5 bases). The CDR3 totals 14 residues. CDR1 is MDHEN and CDR2 is SYDVKM in the germline V gene. V was shortened by 6 bases and J by 8 bases, with 19 bases between the two germline ends. The chain's CDR3 is CASSSSGQGPGYTF. In DNA, the CDR3 is TGTGCCAGCAGCTCATCGGGGCAGGGACCCGGCTACACCTTC.

The V gene is TRBV9, the J gene TRBJ2-5, with TRBD2 as a possible D gene (6 bases). V dropped 4 bases and J dropped 5 bases, with 18 bases sitting between them. The germline V gene has CDR1 SGDLS and CDR2 YYNGEE. The CDR3 consists of 15 residues. This chain's CDR3 is CASSLPGEEGETQYF. CDR3 DNA: TGTGCCAGCAGCCTACCAGGAGAGGAGGGGGAGACCCAGTACTTC.

This chain uses TRBV7-9 with TRBJ2-3; TRBD2 aligns across 7 bases. Looked up from germline, CDR1 is SEHNR and CDR2 is FQNEAQ (reference sequence). CDR3 size: 15 residues. The J segment lost 3 bases and the V segment lost 5 bases, leaving 8 bases of the junction unmatched. CDR3 DNA: TGTGCCAGCAGCCCTGAGGGAGGGGCTACAGATACGCAGTATTTT. It specifies CASSPEGGATDTQYF. Supplemented by reference TRBV7-9 and TRBJ2-3, the full variable domain reads DTGVSQNPRHKITKRGQNVTFRCDPISEHNRLYWYRQTLGQGPEFLTYFQNEAQLEKSRLLSDRFSAERPKGSFSTLEIQRTEQGDSAMYLCASSPEGGATDTQYFGPGTRLTVL.

The chain has TRBV7-9 and TRBJ2-7, with unresolved D. Between the trimmed V and J ends, which lost 5 bases and 4 bases, there was a span of 6 bases. Germline V lookup: CDR1 SEHNR, CDR2 FQNEAQ (reference sequence). The CDR3 extends over 11 amino acids. The CDR3 is CASSVQYEQYF. The CDR3 DNA reads TGTGCCAGCAGCGTACAGTACGAGCAGTACTTC. The full variable domain, rest sourced from reference TRBV7-9 and TRBJ2-7, is DTGVSQNPRHKITKRGQNVTFRCDPISEHNRLYWYRQTLGQGPEFLTYFQNEAQLEKSRLLSDRFSAERPKGSFSTLEIQRTEQGDSAMYLCASSVQYEQYFGPGTRLTVT.

The CDR3 nucleotides are TGTGCCATCAGATTGTACTCTTGGGCGCACCGGGACAGGGGCCCAGTGGTAGTGTTTTTT. Translated, it gives CAIRLYSWAHRDRGPVVVFF. The chain links TRBV10-3 to TRBJ2-2; 10 nucleotides line up with TRBD1. This CDR3 region has 20 residues. Trimming cost V 6 bases and J 15 bases; bases outside gene matches: 31. CDR1 ENHRY and CDR2 SYGVKD come from the germline V gene.

The sample holds one count of this clone. V is TRBV7-2 and J is TRBJ2-7; 13 bases line up with TRBD2. Trimming at V came to 3 bases and at J to 3 bases, leaving 5 bases not matched to a gene. This CDR3 spans 16 amino acids. Germline V gene data show CDR1 as SGHTA and CDR2 as FQGNSA. The CDR3 DNA reads as TGTGCCAGCAGCTTTCTCAGGACTAGCGGGAGCTACGAGCAGTACTTC. Encoded protein: CASSFLRTSGSYEQYF.

As concerns this clone: This CDR3 is also generated by other DNA sequences in the sample. The rearrangement uses TRBV4-1 and TRBJ1-2, with TRBD1 as a possible D gene (6 bases). The CDR3 extends over 15 amino acids. CDR1 and CDR2 (germline): MGHRA, YSYEKL. Trimming left V 1 base short and J 4 bases short, with 13 bases between. CDR3 region: CASSQGSTGSYGYTF. CDR3 nucleotides: TGCGCCAGCAGCCAAGGGTCTACAGGGAGCTATGGCTACACCTTC.

This chain joins TRBV18 and TRBJ1-6; no clear D gene. Germline lookup yields CDR1 KGHSH and CDR2 LQKENI. This CDR3 is built from 13 residues. Trimming left V 7 bases short and J 10 bases short, with 14 bases between. CDR3 bases: TGTGCCAGCTTTCCCGGGCTGGGCTCACCCCTCCACTTT. Its protein is CASFPGLGSPLHF.

The chain links TRBV19 to TRBJ1-1, with D hard to call. Per the germline V gene, CDR1 is LNHDA and CDR2 is SQIVND (reference sequence). The CDR3 has 15 residues. V was trimmed by 6 bases and J by 0 bases, leaving 14 bases between them. The CDR3 coding sequence is TGTGCCAGTAGACTGGGCAGGACGCTGAACACTGAAGCTTTCTTT. This translates into CASRLGRTLNTEAFF.

J is TRBJ1-5 and V is TRBV6-5, with unresolved D. V lost 5 bases to trimming and J lost 7 bases, with 18 bases between them. CDR3 length: 15 residues. Germline CDR1 and CDR2: MNHEY and SVGAGI. The CDR3 DNA is TGTGCCAGCAGTCCTCCGGGCGGGGAGGGCCAGCCCCAGCATTTT. It is translated as CASSPPGGEGQPQHF.

This rearrangement joins TRBV19 to TRBJ1-2; D gene unclear. The V and J ends lost 3 bases and 5 bases respectively, with 7 bases between them. This CDR3 is 12 amino acids long. CDR1 and CDR2 from the germline V gene are LNHDA and SQIVND (reference sequence). Here the CDR3 reads CASSMSEYGYTF. CDR3 sequence (DNA): TGTGCCAGTAGTATGTCGGAGTATGGCTACACCTTC.

DNA for the CDR3: TGTGCCAGCAGCGTAGGGGAAGGCTACGAGCAGTACTTC. Its protein is CASSVGEGYEQYF. The J gene is TRBJ2-7, the V gene TRBV9; D not certain. Per germline, CDR1 SGDLS and CDR2 YYNGEE. V lost 0 bases to trimming and J lost 3 bases, with 7 bases between them. The CDR3 is 13 residues long.

The rearrangement joins TRBV29-1 to TRBJ2-4; D remains unclear. V was shortened by 4 bases and J by 6 bases, with 7 bases between the two germline ends. CDR1 is SQVTM, CDR2 ANQGSEA, per germline. This CDR3 spans 11 amino acids. As DNA, the CDR3 is TGCAGCGTTGTCCTCGGAAACATTCAGTACTTC. Protein sequence: CSVVLGNIQYF.